This TCR beta chain was observed in a study of T cell responses to AZD1222 COVID-19 vaccine. Trimming removed 1 base from V and 4 bases from J; junction bases left unmatched: 8. The CDR3 consists of 15 residues. Germline loops: CDR1 GTSNPN, CDR2 SVGIG (reference sequence). Study-level findings and limits: An increase in Spike-specific TCR breadth and depth was observed after two AZD1222 doses. Clonal diversity may have been underestimated, and the donors were mostly white British, with more females than males. CD4 TCRs linked to vaccination spanned spike, dominating at 160-218 and 743-854.

Data came from immunoSEQ multiplex PCR; TCRdb stores just in-frame clones and leaves some out. The table has around 140,000 clones, approximately 95% seen once. A few counts support this clone. What it binds is unknown. This rearrangement joins TRBV30 to TRBJ1-1; the match to TRBD1 covers 8 bases. The sample in question was peripheral blood, obtained on day 0 of MenACWY control vaccination. The receptor comes from an adult in good health. CDR3: CAWSDDRGGGTEAFF. In DNA, the CDR3 is TGTGCCTGGAGTGATGACAGGGGAGGTGGCACTGAAGCTTTCTTT.